What follows describes a single T cell receptor (beta chain). Its target is not known. This sample is part of a study of shared clonotypes between healthy human individuals. General observations from the study: Represented diversity, genetic and exposure-history alike, was limited by few donors.

Data came from immunoSEQ multiplex PCR; TCRdb stores just in-frame clones and leaves some out. Of about half a million clones listed, over 70% are singletons. The CDR3 runs to 15 residues. The V segment lost 0 bases and the J segment 6 bases; nucleotides outside the gene matches: 1. Germline CDR1 reads SGDLS; CDR2 reads YYNGEE. This TCR was recovered from a woman aged 35 to 49 in good health. Some clones in this sample may be carry-over from other donors' samples. The chain couples TRBV9 to TRBJ2-7, with 15 bases lining up with TRBD2. Sample: PBMCs. CDR3 sequence: CASSVGTSGRAEQYF. CDR3 nucleotide sequence: TGTGCCAGCAGCGTAGGGACTAGCGGGAGGGCCGAGCAGTACTTC.